This paragraph reports one T cell receptor beta chain. Antigen unknown. Before vaccination, two weeks after the third vaccination, and at progression, PBMC were collected. The CDR3 extends over 13 amino acids. The germline V gene encodes CDR1 SGHTA and CDR2 FQGNSA. Trimming shortened V by 5 bases and J by 7 bases, and 14 bases separated the two germline ends. The primer mix had 60 V beta and 13 J beta primers. Sequencing used immunoSEQ multiplex PCR; TCRdb keeps in-frame clones, though not all of them. Here the sample spans 65,000 to 90,000 clones, over 75% being singletons. This sample is part of a study of glioma-infiltrating T cells after dendritic cell vaccination. Notes on the study in general: Few patients contributed both blood and tumor specimens.

The receptor's source is a human donor with glioblastoma. The chain links TRBV7-2 to TRBJ1-1; no clear D. Source: blood, taken before dendritic cell vaccination. CDR3: CASSQYGGVEAFF. CDR3 DNA sequence: TGTGCCAGCAGCCAATATGGAGGAGTTGAAGCTTTCTTT.